This is a list of T cell receptor beta chains from one sample in a study of glioma-infiltrating T cells after dendritic cell vaccination. Using immunoSEQ multiplex PCR, the repertoire was profiled, and TCRdb retains in-frame clones only, with some absent. The sample carries 90,000 to 110,000 clones, nearly 90% recorded once. The sample in question was blood, obtained after dendritic cell vaccination. The receptors here all came from a human donor with glioblastoma. The CDR3 runs from the conserved cysteine through the conserved F or W. A D gene is named only where the DNA matches it firmly. Rows give clone size only sometimes, using once, few, many, or a class for an expanded clone.

clone_size: NA
v_call: TRBV11-3
j_call: TRBJ1-4
d_call: NA
cdr3_nt: TGTGCCAGCAGCTCCGCGGGAGGGTTAACGTGGGAAAAACTGTTTTTT
cdr3_aa: CASSSAGGLTWEKLFF

clone_size: NA
v_call: TRBV30
j_call: TRBJ2-7
d_call: TRBD1
cdr3_nt: TGTGCCTGGTCCGGGACAGGCGTTTCCTACGAGCAGTACTTC
cdr3_aa: CAWSGTGVSYEQYF

clone_size: NA
v_call: TRBV6-5
j_call: TRBJ2-7
d_call: TRBD1
cdr3_nt: TGTGCCAGCCTACTACGGCGGACAGGGGTCCACGAGCAGTACTTC
cdr3_aa: CASLLRRTGVHEQYF

clone_size: NA
v_call: TRBV27
j_call: TRBJ2-1
d_call: TRBD1
cdr3_nt: TGTGCCAGCAGTTGGGACAGGAGGTTCTACAATGAGCAGTTCTTC
cdr3_aa: CASSWDRRFYNEQFF

clone_size: NA
v_call: TRBV18
j_call: TRBJ1-4
d_call: TRBD1
cdr3_nt: TGTGCCAGCTCCACGGGACAGACTTCAACTAATGAAAAACTGTTTTTT
cdr3_aa: CASSTGQTSTNEKLFF

clone_size: NA
v_call: TRBV4-1
j_call: TRBJ2-7
d_call: TRBD2
cdr3_nt: TGCGCCAGCAGCCAAGGGCCCGCGGCGGGGGGTATAAACTCCTACGAGCAGTACTTC
cdr3_aa: CASSQGPAAGGINSYEQYF

clone_size: NA
v_call: TRBV6-1
j_call: TRBJ2-3
d_call: TRBD2
cdr3_nt: TGTGCCAGCAGTGACCCAGCGGGGGGGAGAGATACGCAGTATTTT
cdr3_aa: CASSDPAGGRDTQYF

clone_size: NA
v_call: TRBV5-5
j_call: TRBJ1-6
d_call: NA
cdr3_nt: TGTGCCAGCAGCTTGAGTTGGAGCTCCTATAATTCACCCCTCCACTTT
cdr3_aa: CASSLSWSSYNSPLHF

clone_size: NA
v_call: TRBV4-2
j_call: TRBJ2-3
d_call: TRBD2
cdr3_nt: TGTGCCAGCAGCCAAGTAGGACTAGCGGACACAGATACGCAGTATTTT
cdr3_aa: CASSQVGLADTDTQYF

clone_size: few
v_call: TRBV6-5
j_call: TRBJ1-5
d_call: TRBD1
cdr3_nt: TGTGCCAGCAGAGGGACAGTCAATCAGCCCCAGCATTTT
cdr3_aa: CASRGTVNQPQHF

clone_size: NA
v_call: TRBV27
j_call: TRBJ1-5
d_call: TRBD1
cdr3_nt: TGTGCCAGCAGCGGACAGGACGATCAGCCCCAGCATTTT
cdr3_aa: CASSGQDDQPQHF

clone_size: NA
v_call: TRBV6-1
j_call: TRBJ2-7
d_call: NA
cdr3_nt: TGTGCCAGCAGAGGGGCGAGCTCTTACGAGCAGTACTTC
cdr3_aa: CASRGASSYEQYF

clone_size: once
v_call: TRBV9
j_call: TRBJ1-2
d_call: NA
cdr3_nt: TGTGCCAGCAGCGTAGCTCCGGGGGAGAACTATGGCTACACCTTC
cdr3_aa: CASSVAPGENYGYTF

clone_size: NA
v_call: TRBV4-1
j_call: TRBJ1-1
d_call: TRBD1
cdr3_nt: TGCGCCAGCAGCAATCCGGGACAGGGGTTCACTGAAGCTTTCTTT
cdr3_aa: CASSNPGQGFTEAFF

clone_size: NA
v_call: TRBV19
j_call: TRBJ1-1
d_call: NA
cdr3_nt: TGTGCCAGTAAGGGCAGGGTGGACACTGAAGCTTTCTTT
cdr3_aa: CASKGRVDTEAFF

clone_size: NA
v_call: TRBV6-6
j_call: TRBJ2-7
d_call: TRBD2
cdr3_nt: TGTGCCAGCAGTTACTTTTCGGGAGGGCGGACTAGCGAGCAGTACTTC
cdr3_aa: CASSYFSGGRTSEQYF

clone_size: NA
v_call: TRBV6-1
j_call: TRBJ1-2
d_call: NA
cdr3_nt: TGTGCCAGCAGTGAAGGCTCGGGCAGGGACAAGGGCTACACCTTC
cdr3_aa: CASSEGSGRDKGYTF

clone_size: NA
v_call: TRBV7-8
j_call: TRBJ2-7
d_call: NA
cdr3_nt: TGTGCCAGCAGCTTATTGGGACTGCAGTACTTC
cdr3_aa: CASSLLGLQYF

clone_size: NA
v_call: TRBV5-4
j_call: TRBJ1-1
d_call: NA
cdr3_nt: TGTGCCAGCAGCTTACCAACATTGAACACTGAAGCTTTCTTT
cdr3_aa: CASSLPTLNTEAFF

clone_size: NA
v_call: TRBV10-3
j_call: TRBJ2-1
d_call: TRBD2
cdr3_nt: TGTGCCATCACGGCGGGAGAGGTCTACAATGAGCAGTTCTTC
cdr3_aa: CAITAGEVYNEQFF

clone_size: NA
v_call: TRBV10-3
j_call: TRBJ2-1
d_call: NA
cdr3_nt: TGTGCCATCAGTGAGTCAAGGGGTTACAATGAGCAGTTCTTC
cdr3_aa: CAISESRGYNEQFF

clone_size: NA
v_call: TRBV2
j_call: TRBJ1-4
d_call: TRBD1
cdr3_nt: TGTGCCAGCCGAGACCCGACAGGGAGTGAAAAACTGTTTTTT
cdr3_aa: CASRDPTGSEKLFF

clone_size: NA
v_call: TRBV5-1
j_call: TRBJ2-5
d_call: TRBD2
cdr3_nt: TGCGCCAGCAGCTTGAGCGGGAGGTACCAAGAGACCCAGTACTTC
cdr3_aa: CASSLSGRYQETQYF

clone_size: NA
v_call: TRBV11-2
j_call: TRBJ2-7
d_call: TRBD1
cdr3_nt: TGTGCCAGCAGCACCACCCAAGGGGGCTTCTACGAGCAGTACTTC
cdr3_aa: CASSTTQGGFYEQYF

clone_size: NA
v_call: TRBV5-4
j_call: TRBJ1-2
d_call: TRBD1
cdr3_nt: TGTGCCAGCAGCCGATGGACAGGGAACAACTATGGCTACACCTTC
cdr3_aa: CASSRWTGNNYGYTF

clone_size: NA
v_call: TRBV9
j_call: TRBJ2-1
d_call: TRBD2
cdr3_nt: TGTGCCAGCACCCGGGGGGAGGCAGACAATGAGCAGTTCTTC
cdr3_aa: CASTRGEADNEQFF

clone_size: NA
v_call: TRBV5-6
j_call: TRBJ1-4
d_call: NA
cdr3_nt: TGTGCCAGCAGCTCGGGGAGGGGAAAACTGTTTTTT
cdr3_aa: CASSSGRGKLFF

clone_size: NA
v_call: TRBV5-1
j_call: TRBJ2-3
d_call: TRBD2
cdr3_nt: TGCGCCAGCAGCTTGGCCGTCTTAGCGGGAGGTATGGCAGATACGCAGTATTTT
cdr3_aa: CASSLAVLAGGMADTQYF

clone_size: NA
v_call: TRBV4-2
j_call: TRBJ2-1
d_call: NA
cdr3_nt: TGTGCCAGCAGCCCCGAGCGGACCTACAATGAGCAGTTCTTC
cdr3_aa: CASSPERTYNEQFF

clone_size: NA
v_call: TRBV16
j_call: TRBJ1-2
d_call: TRBD1
cdr3_nt: TGTGCCAGCAGCCCGCAGGGGGCAGCTAACTATGGCTACACCTTC
cdr3_aa: CASSPQGAANYGYTF

clone_size: NA
v_call: TRBV29-1
j_call: TRBJ1-1
d_call: NA
cdr3_nt: TGCAGCGTTGCGGACAATGAAGCTTTCTTT
cdr3_aa: CSVADNEAFF

clone_size: NA
v_call: TRBV5-1
j_call: TRBJ2-3
d_call: TRBD2
cdr3_nt: TGCGCCAGCAGCTTTGGCGGGGGAACAGATACGCAGTATTTT
cdr3_aa: CASSFGGGTDTQYF

clone_size: few
v_call: TRBV5-1
j_call: TRBJ1-4
d_call: NA
cdr3_nt: TGCGCCAGCAGCGGCGGGGAGGAAAAACTGTTTTTT
cdr3_aa: CASSGGEEKLFF

clone_size: NA
v_call: TRBV5-1
j_call: TRBJ2-2
d_call: TRBD2
cdr3_nt: TGCGCCAGCAGTCCGGCGGGAGCAGTCGGGGAGCTGTTTTTT
cdr3_aa: CASSPAGAVGELFF

clone_size: NA
v_call: TRBV12-5
j_call: TRBJ1-6
d_call: NA
cdr3_nt: TGTGCCCCCCACCGAGGGAATTCACCCCTCCACTTT
cdr3_aa: CAPHRGNSPLHF

clone_size: once
v_call: TRBV2
j_call: TRBJ1-5
d_call: NA
cdr3_nt: TGTGCCAGCAGCCCGTCGGGGGGAAGCAATCAGCCCCAGCATTTT
cdr3_aa: CASSPSGGSNQPQHF

clone_size: NA
v_call: TRBV25-1
j_call: TRBJ1-1
d_call: NA
cdr3_nt: TGTGCCAGCAGTGCGGGAGTGAACACTGAAGCTTTCTTT
cdr3_aa: CASSAGVNTEAFF

clone_size: NA
v_call: TRBV6-6
j_call: TRBJ1-3
d_call: TRBD1
cdr3_nt: TGTGCCAGCAGTTTCGCGACAGGGGGCTCTGGAAACACCATATATTTT
cdr3_aa: CASSFATGGSGNTIYF